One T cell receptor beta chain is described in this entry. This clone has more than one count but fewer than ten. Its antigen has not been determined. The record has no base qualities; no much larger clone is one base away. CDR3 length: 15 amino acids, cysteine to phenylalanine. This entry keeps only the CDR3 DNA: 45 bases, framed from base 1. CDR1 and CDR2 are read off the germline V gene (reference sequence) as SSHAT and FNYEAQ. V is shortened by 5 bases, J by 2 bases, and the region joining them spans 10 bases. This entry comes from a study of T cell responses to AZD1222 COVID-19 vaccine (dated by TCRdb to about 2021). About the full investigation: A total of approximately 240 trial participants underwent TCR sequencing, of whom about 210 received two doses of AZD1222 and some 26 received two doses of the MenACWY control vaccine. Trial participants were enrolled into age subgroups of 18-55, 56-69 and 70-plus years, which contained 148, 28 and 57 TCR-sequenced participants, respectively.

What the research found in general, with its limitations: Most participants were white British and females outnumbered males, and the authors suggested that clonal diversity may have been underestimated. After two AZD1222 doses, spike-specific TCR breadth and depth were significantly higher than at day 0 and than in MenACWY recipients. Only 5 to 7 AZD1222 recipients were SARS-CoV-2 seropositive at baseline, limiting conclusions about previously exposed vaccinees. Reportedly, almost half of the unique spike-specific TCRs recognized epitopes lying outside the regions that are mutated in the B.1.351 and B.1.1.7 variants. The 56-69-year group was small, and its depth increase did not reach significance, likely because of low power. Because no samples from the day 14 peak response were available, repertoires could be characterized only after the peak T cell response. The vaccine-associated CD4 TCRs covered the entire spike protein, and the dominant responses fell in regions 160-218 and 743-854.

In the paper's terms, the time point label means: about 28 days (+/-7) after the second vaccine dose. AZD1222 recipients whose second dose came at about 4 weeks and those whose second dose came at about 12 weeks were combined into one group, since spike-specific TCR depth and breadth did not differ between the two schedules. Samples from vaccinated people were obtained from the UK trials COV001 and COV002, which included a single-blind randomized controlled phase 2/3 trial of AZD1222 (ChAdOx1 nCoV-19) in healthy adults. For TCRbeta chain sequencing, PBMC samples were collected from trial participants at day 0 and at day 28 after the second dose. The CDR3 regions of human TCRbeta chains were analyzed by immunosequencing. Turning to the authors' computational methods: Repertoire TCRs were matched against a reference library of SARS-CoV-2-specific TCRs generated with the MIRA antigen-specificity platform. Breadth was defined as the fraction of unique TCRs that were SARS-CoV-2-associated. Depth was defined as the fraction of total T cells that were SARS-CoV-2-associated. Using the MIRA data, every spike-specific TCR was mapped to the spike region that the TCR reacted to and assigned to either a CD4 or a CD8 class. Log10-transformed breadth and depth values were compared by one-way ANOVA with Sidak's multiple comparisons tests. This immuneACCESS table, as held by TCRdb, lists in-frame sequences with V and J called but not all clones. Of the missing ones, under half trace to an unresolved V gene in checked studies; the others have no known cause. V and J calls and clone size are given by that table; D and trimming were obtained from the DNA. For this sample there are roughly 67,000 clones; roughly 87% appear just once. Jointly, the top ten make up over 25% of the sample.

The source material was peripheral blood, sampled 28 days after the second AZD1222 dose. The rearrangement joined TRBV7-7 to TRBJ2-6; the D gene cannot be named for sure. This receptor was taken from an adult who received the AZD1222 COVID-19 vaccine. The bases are TGTGCCAGCAGCCCCGAAGGAGCTGGGGCCAACGTCCTGACTTTC. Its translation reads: CASSPEGAGANVLTF.